The sequence of this T cell receptor (beta chain) was determined in a study of beta chain features in type 1 diabetes. Findings and limits, study-wide: Whether TCRB rearrangement is influenced by HLA type was left unresolved in this analysis. Type 1 diabetes patients had moderately but significantly shorter TCRB CDR3s in all four CD4+ subsets. Naive, central memory and Treg TCRB repertoires appeared more alike in patients than in healthy donors.

The V gene lost 3 bases and the J gene lost 8 bases, with 8 bases spanning the gap. CDR1 and CDR2 (germline): MDHEN, SYDVKM. CDR3 length equals 12 residues. As to this clone: Its antigen remains unidentified.

CD45RO/CCR7/CD25/CD127/CD95/CD27 staining was used to isolate CD4+ naive, central memory, regulatory and stem cell-like memory cells by sorting. Purity (above 95%) was reached by all sorted populations. Sequencing targeted expressed TCRB transcripts, as all isolated RNA had been reverse transcribed. Sequencing used immunoSEQ multiplex PCR; TCRdb keeps in-frame clones, though not all of them. This sample yields over 650,000 clones, of which roughly 13% are seen a single time; approximately 0.042% belongs to the top ten. This clonotype was sampled from a young man with type 1 diabetes. Sequencing was performed on naive CD4+ T cells from blood. The chain joins TRBV28 to TRBJ1-5; D remains ambiguous. The CDR3 spells CASSLSGEPQHF. Here the CDR3 DNA reads TGTGCCAGCAGTTTGTCGGGTGAGCCCCAGCATTTT.